Listed below are T cell receptor beta chains from one sample, sequenced in a study of CD4+ T cells in melanoma. TCRdb keeps only in-frame clones here, not all; method: immunoSEQ multiplex PCR. Found here are 7,200 or so clones, around 67% of them singletons; the top ten hold about 23%. Material: cells from a culture (not recorded whether cultured in vitro). The receptors originated from a human donor with melanoma. Both conserved end residues are part of each CDR3. Each record gives: V gene, J gene, D gene, clone size, CDR3 DNA, CDR3 protein. D genes are given only for firm matches. Size tells how often a clone was seen (once, few, many) or the class of an expanded clone, and some rows leave it out.

TRBV3-1/TRBV3-2	TRBJ1-1	NA	NA	TGTGCCAGCAGCCTCCTAAACACTGAAGCTTTCTTT	CASSLLNTEAFF
TRBV6-6	TRBJ1-5	NA	NA	TGTGCCAGCAGTTACACGGGTCGTAATCAGCCCCAGCATTTT	CASSYTGRNQPQHF
TRBV7-2	TRBJ1-1	TRBD1	NA	TGTGCCAGCAGCCCACAGGGGCGGAGGACTGAAGCTTTCTTT	CASSPQGRRTEAFF
TRBV7-3	TRBJ2-3	NA	once	TGTGCCAGCAGCTTAAATGGACTGGCAGATACGCAGTATTTT	CASSLNGLADTQYF
TRBV29-1	TRBJ1-1	NA	few	TGCAGCGGGTGGTACGGCGGGATGAACACTGAAGCTTTCTTT	CSGWYGGMNTEAFF
TRBV29-1	TRBJ1-2	TRBD1	NA	TGCAGCGTCCCCCCGGGACAGGCCGACTATGGCTACACCTTC	CSVPPGQADYGYTF
TRBV16	TRBJ1-2	TRBD1	medium-sized	TGTGCCAGCAGCCGGACGACAGGGCTCGGTGGCTACACCTTC	CASSRTTGLGGYTF
TRBV28	TRBJ2-7	TRBD1	NA	TGTGCCAGCAGTGCGGGACAGGGCTACGAGCAGTACTTC	CASSAGQGYEQYF
TRBV11-2	TRBJ1-2	NA	NA	TGTGCCAGCAGCCTCGGTGCAGGACCGAACTATGGCTACACCTTC	CASSLGAGPNYGYTF
TRBV5-4	TRBJ2-7	TRBD2	NA	TGTGCCAGCAGCTCTAAACTAGCGGGGGCATCTTACGAGCAGTACTTC	CASSSKLAGASYEQYF
TRBV6-5	TRBJ1-2	NA	once	TGTGCCAGCAGTTACGGTACCGGGACCCCGGGCTACACCTTC	CASSYGTGTPGYTF
TRBV15	TRBJ1-2	TRBD1	NA	TGTGCCACCAGCACCGGGGACAGGGGCGGTTATGGCTACACCTTC	CATSTGDRGGYGYTF
TRBV7-2	TRBJ2-5	TRBD2	few	TGTGCCAGCAGCCCTGAGGGCCGGGGGGGAGGGGAGACCCAGTACTTC	CASSPEGRGGGETQYF
TRBV5-1	TRBJ2-7	NA	NA	TGCGCCAGCAGCTCTGACAGAGCTAGCTCCTACGAGCAGTACTTC	CASSSDRASSYEQYF
TRBV12-3/TRBV12-4	TRBJ2-5	NA	NA	TGTGCCAGCAGTTCTGACTACCCAGAGACCCAGTACTTC	CASSSDYPETQYF
TRBV19	TRBJ2-5	TRBD1	NA	TGTGCCAGCCGGGACAGCCAAGAGACCCAGTACTTC	CASRDSQETQYF
TRBV30	TRBJ1-1	NA	NA	TGTGCCTGGAGTGTCGCAGGGGATTTCCGCATGCGGAACACTGAAGCTTTCTTT	CAWSVAGDFRMRNTEAFF
TRBV6-5	TRBJ2-7	TRBD1	NA	TGTGCCAGCAGCCTCCGGACAGGGGGCCCCTACGAGCAGTACTTC	CASSLRTGGPYEQYF
TRBV5-1	TRBJ2-5	NA	NA	TGCGCCAGCAGCACCAGGACCCTTAGCGGCCAAGAGACCCAGTACTTC	CASSTRTLSGQETQYF
TRBV7-2	TRBJ2-2	NA	NA	TGTGCCAGCAGCTTAGAAACCGGGGAGCTGTTTTTT	CASSLETGELFF
TRBV6-6	TRBJ1-1	TRBD1	few	TGTGCCAGCAGTTTGACAGGGTTCGGGGTGAACACTGAAGCTTTCTTT	CASSLTGFGVNTEAFF
TRBV27	TRBJ2-7	NA	NA	TGTGCCAGCAGTTTAAACCGACAGGCCGAGCAGTACTTC	CASSLNRQAEQYF
TRBV18	TRBJ1-1	TRBD1	NA	TGTGCCAGCTCCCAAGGACAGGGGGCTGTGAACACTGAAGCTTTCTTT	CASSQGQGAVNTEAFF
TRBV5-1	TRBJ1-3	NA	few	TGCGCCAGCAGCCCGTACTCAAGCTCTGGAAACACCATATATTTT	CASSPYSSSGNTIYF
TRBV30	TRBJ2-1	NA	NA	TGTGCCTGGAGTGTAATCTATGAGCAGTTCTTC	CAWSVIYEQFF
TRBV27	TRBJ1-4	TRBD1	NA	TGTGCCAGCAGCCTTCGACAGGGCCTAGGAAATGAAAAACTGTTTTTT	CASSLRQGLGNEKLFF
TRBV29-1	TRBJ1-1	NA	few	TGCAGCGTTTCAAAGGGGGGGGCAAACACTGAAGCTTTCTTT	CSVSKGGANTEAFF
TRBV6-5	TRBJ1-1	NA	NA	TGTGCCAGCAACAGGGACGGGAACACTGAAGCTTTCTTT	CASNRDGNTEAFF
TRBV11-2	TRBJ2-7	TRBD1	NA	TGTGCCAGCAGCTGGACAGGGGCCGAGCAGTACTTC	CASSWTGAEQYF
TRBV12-3/TRBV12-4	TRBJ1-2	NA	NA	TGTGCCAGCAGCAGAACCAACTATGGCTACACCTTC	CASSRTNYGYTF
TRBV4-1	TRBJ2-7	TRBD1	NA	TGCGCCAGCAGCCAAGCGGACAGGTTGTCCTACGAGCAGTACTTC	CASSQADRLSYEQYF
TRBV18	TRBJ2-1	NA	NA	TGTGCCAGCTCAGTGGACAGATCCAATGAGCAGTTCTTC	CASSVDRSNEQFF
TRBV5-5	TRBJ2-7	NA	NA	TGTGCCAGCAGCAAAGAACTTAACAGGGCCTACGAGCAGTACTTC	CASSKELNRAYEQYF
TRBV19	TRBJ1-3	NA	NA	TGTGCCAGTAGTCCGAGGCGGGACCTCTCTGGAAACACCATATATTTT	CASSPRRDLSGNTIYF
TRBV19	TRBJ1-1	NA	few	TGTGCCAGTAGTACGCCACAGCGGTACACTGAAGCTTTCTTT	CASSTPQRYTEAFF
TRBV28	TRBJ1-1	TRBD1	few	TGTGCCAGCAGTTGGGACAGAAGGAACACTGAAGCTTTCTTT	CASSWDRRNTEAFF
TRBV28	TRBJ2-5	NA	NA	TGTGCCAGCAGTCTAGGACAGCACCCCGGAGAGACCCAGTACTTC	CASSLGQHPGETQYF
TRBV6-6	TRBJ1-1	NA	NA	TGTGCCAGCAGTTATGGTCAGACAGCGACGATTGAAGCTTTCTTT	CASSYGQTATIEAFF
TRBV27	TRBJ1-5	NA	NA	TGTGCCAGCAGTCTCAGAGGGGCATTCCGGGGTCAGCCCCAGCATTTT	CASSLRGAFRGQPQHF
TRBV5-6	TRBJ1-1	NA	NA	TGTGCCAGCAGGGTGTCGACAGGTTGGAAACCTATGGCTTTCTTT	CASRVSTGWKPMAFF
TRBV19	TRBJ1-1	NA	NA	TGTGCCAGTAGGGAAGTAGGGTTAAGATTGGGTACTGAAGCTTTCTTT	CASREVGLRLGTEAFF
TRBV7-8	TRBJ1-4	NA	few	TGTGCCAGCAGCTTGGGGACCGGAGGTAGAGCAACTAATGAAAAACTGTTTTTT	CASSLGTGGRATNEKLFF
TRBV30	TRBJ1-2	NA	few	TGTGCCTGGAGTGGTATCGTGGGGGGCCGTGGCTACACCTTC	CAWSGIVGGRGYTF
TRBV6-5	TRBJ1-4	NA	large	TGTGCCAGCAGTTACTACCCCCGGACAGTTACAGAAAAACTGTTTTTT	CASSYYPRTVTEKLFF
TRBV12-3/TRBV12-4	TRBJ1-2	NA	NA	TGTGCCAGCAGGATGATAGGCTATGGCTACACCTTC	CASRMIGYGYTF
TRBV11-2	TRBJ2-7	NA	NA	TGTGCCAGCAGCTTAGACGGGCCTAACTACGAGCAGTACTTC	CASSLDGPNYEQYF
TRBV15	TRBJ1-5	NA	NA	TGTGCCACCAGCAGAGGACAGGGCAATCAGCCCCAGCATTTT	CATSRGQGNQPQHF
TRBV13	TRBJ1-2	NA	NA	TGTGCCAGCAGCCCTGGGACCGGGTATGGCTACACCTTC	CASSPGTGYGYTF
TRBV9	TRBJ1-1	TRBD1	NA	TGTGCCAGCAGCTCCACCCCTGGGACAGGGTTTGCTTTCTTT	CASSSTPGTGFAFF
TRBV5-8	TRBJ1-2	NA	large	TGTGCCAGCAAGGAGTCAGGCTACACCTTC	CASKESGYTF
TRBV4-2	TRBJ1-5	NA	few	TGTGCCAGCAGCCAAGATGGGCAGATAAATCAGCCCCAGCATTTT	CASSQDGQINQPQHF
TRBV7-9	TRBJ2-3	TRBD2	NA	TGTGCCAGCAGCTTTCCGACTAGCGGCACAGATACGCAGTATTTT	CASSFPTSGTDTQYF
TRBV12-3/TRBV12-4	TRBJ2-7	NA	NA	TGTGCCAGCTCCCGTACCGGGTCCCAGTACTTC	CASSRTGSQYF
TRBV15	TRBJ2-5	TRBD2	NA	TGTGCCACCAGCGATGAGCGGGGGTTAGGGGAGACCCAGTACTTC	CATSDERGLGETQYF
TRBV2	TRBJ1-5	TRBD1	NA	TGTGCCAGTAACGCGGGACAGGGGGCGAATCAGCCCCAGCATTTT	CASNAGQGANQPQHF
TRBV19	TRBJ1-2	NA	NA	TGTGCCAGTAGTCCTGGCATCTTCTATGGCTACACCTTC	CASSPGIFYGYTF
TRBV7-9	TRBJ2-3	NA	few	TGTGCCAGCAGTCGAAGCTCGACAGATACGCAGTATTTT	CASSRSSTDTQYF
TRBV7-9	TRBJ2-1	TRBD1	NA	TGTGCCAGCAGCCCCTGGACAGGGGATTACTCCTACAATGAGCAGTTCTTC	CASSPWTGDYSYNEQFF
TRBV6-2/TRBV6-3	TRBJ2-2	TRBD1	NA	TGTGCCAGCAGTTACCGACCCTTGGACAGGGGGCGAACCGGGGAGCTGTTTTTT	CASSYRPLDRGRTGELFF
TRBV11-1	TRBJ1-6	TRBD1	NA	TGTGCCAGCAGCTACAGGGGAAACAATTCACCCCTCCACTTT	CASSYRGNNSPLHF